A single sample is the source of the 25 T cell receptor beta chains below, sequenced in a study of blood T cell repertoires in COVID-19. Here immunoSEQ multiplex PCR was the method, and the copy in TCRdb shows in-frame clones only, minus some. The sample contains roughly 99,000 clones, approximately 86% of which appear only once. Source material: peripheral blood. These receptors originate from a man in his fifties with COVID-19, enrolled during active disease.

The rearrangement joins TRBV10-2 to TRBJ2-2, with TRBD2 identical over 10 bases. CDR1 WSHSY and CDR2 SAAADI come from the germline V gene. This CDR3 has 16 residues. J gave up 1 base and V 6 bases, and 5 bases lay outside the gene matches. This chain's CDR3 is CASRGGLAVNTGELFF. CDR3 bases: TGCGCCAGCAGGGGTGGACTAGCGGTGAACACCGGGGAGCTGTTTTTT.

The gene calls are TRBV7-2 and TRBJ1-5; D might be TRBD1 (6 bases). The CDR3 consists of 13 residues. CDR1 and CDR2 from the germline V gene are SGHTA and FQGNSA. V lost 4 bases, J lost 3 bases, and 7 bases lay in between. As DNA, the CDR3 is TGTGCCAGCAGCTGGACAGTCAATCAGCCCCAGCATTTT. Its protein is CASSWTVNQPQHF.

The rearrangement joins TRBV6-5 to TRBJ1-1; D not resolved. Germline-derived CDR1 and CDR2 are MNHEY and SVGAGI. The CDR3 loop spans 13 amino acids. V lost 8 bases, J lost 4 bases, and 14 bases lay in between. CDR3 amino acids: CASYAGMSTEAFF. DNA for the CDR3: TGTGCCAGCTATGCGGGAATGAGCACTGAAGCTTTCTTT.

The chain combines TRBV5-1 with TRBJ2-5, with a weak D call TRBD2 (5 bases). The CDR3 has 15 residues. Germline lookup yields CDR1 SGHRS and CDR2 YFSETQ. The V end was cut by 0 bases, the J end by 4 bases, with 13 bases between. The CDR3 nucleotides are TGCGCCAGCAGCTTGGTTCCGGGCGGGTCAGAGACCCAGTACTTC. Protein: CASSLVPGGSETQYF.

The chain is built from TRBV12-3 or TRBV12-4 and TRBJ2-7; D gene ambiguous. V dropped 3 bases and J dropped 4 bases, with 4 bases sitting between them. This CDR3 has 11 residues. The CDR3 loop reads CASSFGYEQYF. Here the CDR3 DNA reads TGTGCCAGCAGTTTCGGGTACGAGCAGTACTTC.

The V gene is TRBV9, the J gene TRBJ2-2; D uncertain. The ends were cut back, 4 bases at V and 2 bases at J, with 9 bases in the middle. Germline CDR1 reads SGDLS; CDR2 reads YYNGEE. CDR3 length: 14 amino acids. The CDR3 loop reads CASSTSTNTGELFF. The CDR3 nucleotides read TGTGCCAGCAGCACCTCAACAAACACCGGGGAGCTGTTTTTT.

This clone has just one count. The V call is TRBV28, the J call TRBJ1-2; perhaps TRBD1 as D (6 bases). V was trimmed by 2 bases and J by 8 bases, leaving 9 bases between them. The CDR3 runs 12 residues. The germline V gene has CDR1 MDHEN and CDR2 SYDVKM. The CDR3 DNA follows: TGTGCCAGCAGTTTAAAGGGGGAGGGCTACACCTTC. It codes for CASSLKGEGYTF.

The rearrangement joins TRBV5-1 to TRBJ2-7; D ambiguous. The CDR3 loop spans 13 amino acids. V lost 0 bases, J lost 3 bases, and 7 bases lay in between. Per the germline V gene, CDR1 is SGHRS and CDR2 is YFSETQ. CDR3 DNA sequence: TGCGCCAGCAGCTTGGGACTGGACTACGAGCAGTACTTC. Translation gives CASSLGLDYEQYF.

The chain recombines TRBV2 with TRBJ2-1, with no clear D. Germline V lookup: CDR1 SNHLY, CDR2 FYNNEI. Deletions cut 5 bases from V and 6 bases from J, with 5 bases between. The CDR3 extends over 11 amino acids. This CDR3 is CASSLINEQFF. The CDR3 region has the DNA TGTGCCAGCAGTCTAATCAATGAGCAGTTCTTC.

J is TRBJ1-4 and V is TRBV7-2; 12 nucleotides align to TRBD1. The CDR3 has 14 residues. Germline CDR1 is SGHTA and CDR2 is FQGNSA. J gave up 8 bases and V 5 bases, and 3 bases lay outside the gene matches. The CDR3 sequence is CASSRDRGPEKLFF. CDR3 bases: TGTGCCAGCAGCCGGGACAGGGGGCCGGAAAAACTGTTTTTT. The complete variable domain, with remaining parts taken from reference TRBV7-2 and TRBJ1-4, reads GAGVSQSPSNKVTEKGKDVELRCDPISGHTALYWYRQSLGQGLEFLIYFQGNSAPDKSGLPSDRFSAERTGGSVSTLTIQRTQQEDSAVYLCASSRDRGPEKLFFGSGTQLSVL.

The chain is built from TRBV5-6 and TRBJ2-7, with D possibly being TRBD2 (7 bases). Germline V gene sequence: CDR1 SGHDT, CDR2 YYEEEE. This CDR3 is built from 13 residues. The ends were cut back, 3 bases at V and 6 bases at J, with 13 bases in the middle. CDR3 DNA sequence: TGTGCCAGCAGCTCCCGGGGGGCAACCGAGCAGTACTTC. Its protein product is CASSSRGATEQYF.

CDR3 sequence: CASSLSIQGTWSPLHF. The CDR3 DNA follows: TGTGCCAGCAGTTTATCAATACAGGGAACCTGGTCACCCCTCCACTTT. The rearrangement uses TRBV27 and TRBJ1-6, with a possible D match to TRBD1 (6 bases). The CDR3 runs to 16 residues. Germline-derived CDR1 and CDR2 are MNHEY and SMNVEV (reference sequence). The V end was cut by 0 bases, the J end by 10 bases, with 16 bases between.

The gene calls are TRBV27 and TRBJ1-5; the D is unclear. Germline lookup yields CDR1 MNHEY and CDR2 SMNVEV (reference sequence). The CDR3 is 12 residues long. Trimming took 4 bases from V and 6 from J, leaving 7 bases between them. Here the CDR3 reads CASSSERQPQHF. CDR3 in DNA: TGTGCCAGCAGTTCTGAGCGTCAGCCCCAGCATTTT.

This clone was seen a single time. The rearrangement links TRBV5-1 to TRBJ1-4, with TRBD1 matching over 7 bases. This CDR3 region has 14 residues. V lost 5 bases to trimming and J lost 8 bases; unmatched junction nucleotides: 9. In germline, CDR1 is SGHRS, CDR2 YFSETQ. The CDR3 DNA reads as TGCGCCAGCAGTCCCGACAGGGCTGGGGAAAAACTGTTTTTT. Its translation is CASSPDRAGEKLFF.

This clone appeared a single time. The chain carries TRBV7-9 and TRBJ2-7; D unresolved. CDR3 length: 13 amino acids. The germline V gene encodes CDR1 SEHNR and CDR2 FQNEAQ (reference sequence). Between the trimmed V and J ends, which lost 4 bases and 3 bases, there was a span of 10 bases. CDR3 amino acids: CASSSTSYYEQYF. In nucleotides, the CDR3 is TGTGCCAGCAGCTCGACATCCTACTACGAGCAGTACTTC.

This clone has at least ten counts. V usage is TRBV19 and J usage is TRBJ1-6; 9 nucleotides match TRBD1. The V segment lost 3 bases and the J segment 10 bases; nucleotides outside the gene matches: 7. Germline CDR1 and CDR2: LNHDA and SQIVND (reference sequence). The length of the CDR3 is 15 residues. As DNA, the CDR3 is TGTGCCAGTAGTATGCGGACAGGGGATGGATCACCCCTCCACTTT. Amino acid sequence: CASSMRTGDGSPLHF.

The chain uses TRBV11-2 and TRBJ2-6; 8 bases are a match to TRBD1. Losses at the gene ends were 5 bases for V and 2 bases for J; bases not matched to a gene: 11. There are 18 residues in the CDR3. Germline V gives CDR1 SGHAT, CDR2 FQNNGV. The CDR3 region is CASSPRTGKVPGANVLTF. CDR3 sequence (DNA): TGTGCCAGCAGCCCACGGACAGGGAAGGTCCCTGGGGCCAACGTCCTGACTTTC.

The V gene is TRBV18, the J gene TRBJ1-5; D may be TRBD1 (5 bases). Germline assignment: CDR1 KGHSH and CDR2 LQKENI. Deletions cut 4 bases from V and 4 bases from J, with 11 bases between. This CDR3 has 14 residues. The CDR3, as DNA: TGTGCCAGCTCACTTAGACAGATTAATCAGCCCCAGCATTTT. This encodes CASSLRQINQPQHF.

This chain uses TRBV7-2 with TRBJ1-5; D is perhaps TRBD1 (5 bases). The V gene lost 1 base and the J gene lost 4 bases, with 8 bases spanning the gap. The length of the CDR3 is 14 residues. The germline V gene encodes CDR1 SGHTA and CDR2 FQGNSA. The CDR3 nucleotides are TGTGCCAGCAGCTTAGTGGACACAAATCAGCCCCAGCATTTT. It codes for CASSLVDTNQPQHF.

J is TRBJ1-1 and V is TRBV5-1; a possible D gene is TRBD1 (6 bases). The CDR3 has 14 amino acids. With 6 bases removed from V and 4 bases from J, the gap between germline ends came to 16 bases. The germline V gene has CDR1 SGHRS and CDR2 YFSETQ. In nucleotides, the CDR3 is TGCGCCAGCAAAGAGGAGGGAGGGGGCACTGAAGCTTTCTTT. Its protein product is CASKEEGGGTEAFF. Using reference TRBV5-1 and TRBJ1-1 for the parts outside the CDR3, the full variable domain is KAGVTQTPRYLIKTRGQQVTLSCSPISGHRSVSWYQQTPGQGLQFLFEYFSETQRNKGNFPGRFSGRQFSNSRSEMNVSTLELGDSALYLCASKEEGGGTEAFFGQGTRLTVV.

This chain uses TRBV28 with TRBJ2-2; D might be TRBD2 (5 bases). This CDR3 is built from 15 residues. Germline CDR1 reads MDHEN; CDR2 reads SYDVKM. Trimming shortened V by 5 bases and J by 0 bases, and 10 bases separated the two germline ends. CDR3 in amino acids: CASSPTGTNTGELFF. The DNA for the CDR3 is TGTGCCAGCAGTCCCACCGGGACGAACACCGGGGAGCTGTTTTTT.

The chain carries TRBV5-8 and TRBJ1-1; D is unclear. CDR1 is SGHTS, CDR2 YDEGEE, per germline. The ends were cut back, 1 base at V and 5 bases at J, with 12 bases in the middle. This CDR3 has 14 residues. Here the CDR3 DNA reads TGTGCCAGCAGCTTGCCCGGGTGGAGGACTGAAGCTTTCTTT. Translating it yields CASSLPGWRTEAFF.

J is TRBJ1-2 and V is TRBV19, with TRBD1 identical over 7 bases. With V trimmed by 6 bases and J by 4 bases, 8 bases remained unmatched. The CDR3 is made up of 14 amino acids. In germline, CDR1 is LNHDA, CDR2 SQIVND (reference sequence). CDR3 coding DNA: TGTGCCAGTAGCCCGGGACAGATATCCTATGGCTACACCTTC. Amino acids: CASSPGQISYGYTF.

The chain combines TRBV14 with TRBJ1-1; weak D call: TRBD1 (5 bases). Germline lookup yields CDR1 SGHDN and CDR2 FVKESK. Trimming left V 2 bases short and J 4 bases short, with 8 bases between. CDR3 length: 13 residues. The CDR3 reads CASSQRGFTEAFF. CDR3 bases: TGTGCCAGCAGCCAACGGGGGTTCACTGAAGCTTTCTTT.

This sequence joins TRBV4-1 and TRBJ2-3; 11 nucleotides align to TRBD2. Unmatched junction bases numbered 8, after V lost 4 bases and J lost 2 bases. Germline CDR1 MGHRA, CDR2 YSYEKL. The CDR3 is 17 residues long. CDR3 DNA sequence: TGCGCCAGCAGCCCGGGGAGACTAGCGGGGCTCACAGATACGCAGTATTTT. Protein sequence: CASSPGRLAGLTDTQYF.